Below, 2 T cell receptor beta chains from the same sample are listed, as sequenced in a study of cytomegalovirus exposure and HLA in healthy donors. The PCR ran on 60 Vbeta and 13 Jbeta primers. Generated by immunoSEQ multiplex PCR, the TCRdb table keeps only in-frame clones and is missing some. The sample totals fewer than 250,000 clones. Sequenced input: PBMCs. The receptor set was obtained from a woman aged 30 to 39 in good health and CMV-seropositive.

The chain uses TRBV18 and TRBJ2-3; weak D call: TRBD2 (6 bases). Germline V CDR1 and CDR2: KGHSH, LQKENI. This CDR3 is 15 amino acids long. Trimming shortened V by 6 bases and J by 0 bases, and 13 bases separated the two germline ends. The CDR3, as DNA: TGTGCCAGCTCGCCCGAGCGGGCAAGCACAGATACGCAGTATTTT. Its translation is CASSPERASTDTQYF.

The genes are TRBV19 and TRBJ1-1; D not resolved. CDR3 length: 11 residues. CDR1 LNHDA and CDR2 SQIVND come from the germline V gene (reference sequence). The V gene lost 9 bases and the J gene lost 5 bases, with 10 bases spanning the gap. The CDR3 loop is CASRRVTEAFF. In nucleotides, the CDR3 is TGTGCCAGCCGGAGAGTTACTGAAGCTTTCTTT.